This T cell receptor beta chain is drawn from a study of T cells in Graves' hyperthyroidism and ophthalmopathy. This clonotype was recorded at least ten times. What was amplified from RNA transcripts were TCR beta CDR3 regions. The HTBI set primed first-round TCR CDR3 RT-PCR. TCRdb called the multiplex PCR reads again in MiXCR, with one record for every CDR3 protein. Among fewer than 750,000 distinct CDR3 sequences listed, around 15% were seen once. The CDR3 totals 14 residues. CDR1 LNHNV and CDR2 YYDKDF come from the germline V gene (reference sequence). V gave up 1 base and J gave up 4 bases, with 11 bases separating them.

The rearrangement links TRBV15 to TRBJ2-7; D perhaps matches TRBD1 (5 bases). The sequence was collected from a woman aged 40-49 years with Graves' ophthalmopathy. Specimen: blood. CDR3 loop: CATSRGQLPYEQYF. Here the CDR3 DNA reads TGTGCCACCAGCAGAGGACAGCTACCATACGAGCAGTACTTC.